This T cell receptor beta chain derives from a study of blood T cells in healthy people across ages. Sample-barcoded 5' priming and a J-beta primer mix drove a second PCR of roughly 7 to 11 cycles. A template-switch adaptor containing 12 random nucleotides labeled each cDNA molecule. TCRdb itself ran the 5' RACE reads through MiXCR, one entry per CDR3 protein. Among 760,000 or so distinct CDR3 sequences listed, 20% to 30% were seen once. This CDR3 is built from 15 residues. Trimming shortened V by 3 bases and J by 4 bases, and 13 bases separated the two germline ends. Germline assignment: CDR1 MDHEN and CDR2 SYDVKM. These same records also appear under a second study, on T cells of mothers and their children. In that study: Each 15 ul cDNA reaction used approximately 1.5 ug RNA; all RNA was used.

The receptor's source is a boy younger than 18 in good health. The genes are TRBV28 and TRBJ1-3; D perhaps matches TRBD1 (6 bases). Input material: blood. The CDR3 sequence: CASSLSRGTGNTIYF. The CDR3 bases are TGTGCCAGCAGTTTGAGTAGGGGGACCGGAAACACCATATATTTT.